These T cell receptor beta chains were read from a single sample in a study of cytomegalovirus exposure and HLA in healthy donors. TCRdb's table, derived via immunoSEQ multiplex PCR, lists solely in-frame clones and lacks some. Seen here are some 96,000 clones, around 69% observed once, and the top ten hold over 15%. The source material was PBMCs. Receptor source: a woman aged 55-69 years in good health and CMV-seropositive. Both conserved end residues are part of each CDR3. The D gene is left open where the match is weak. The size field is filled for only some rows; it gives once, few, many or a size class.

V gene,J gene,D gene,clone size,CDR3 length,CDR3 DNA,CDR3 protein
TRBV7-9,TRBJ1-6,-,-,13,TGTGCCAGCAGCCCCGACCGGGATTCACCCCTCCACTTT,CASSPDRDSPLHF
TRBV19,TRBJ2-1,TRBD2,once,14,TGTGCCAGTAGTACCACGGGAGGATACAATGAGCAGTTCTTC,CASSTTGGYNEQFF
TRBV4-1,TRBJ2-1,TRBD2,-,17,TGCGCCAGCAGCCAAGGGATTCTAGCGGGAGGTGGGGATGAGCAGTTCTTC,CASSQGILAGGGDEQFF
TRBV7-9,TRBJ1-5,-,-,13,TGTGCCAGCAGCTGGGACGGGGGTCAGCCCCAGCATTTT,CASSWDGGQPQHF
TRBV6-1,TRBJ2-5,-,-,13,TGTGCCAGCAGTGATTCCGGGTACGGGACCCAGTACTTC,CASSDSGYGTQYF
TRBV5-1,TRBJ1-6,-,-,15,TGCGCCAGCAGCTCCTGGACAGAATTAAATTCACCCCTCCACTTT,CASSSWTELNSPLHF
TRBV27,TRBJ2-7,-,once,15,TGTGCCAGCAGTTTGGTCCCCAGGGTAGGCTACGAGCAGTACTTC,CASSLVPRVGYEQYF
TRBV28,TRBJ2-1,TRBD1,-,13,TGTGCCAGCAGGCAGGGGGCGTACAATGAGCAGTTCTTC,CASRQGAYNEQFF
TRBV29-1,TRBJ1-1,-,-,13,TGCAGCGTTGAAGGCGGTGGGAACACTGAAGCTTTCTTT,CSVEGGGNTEAFF
TRBV7-6,TRBJ1-4,TRBD1,few,14,TGTGCCAGCAGCTCTTACAGGGGTAATGAAAAACTGTTTTTT,CASSSYRGNEKLFF
TRBV6-1,TRBJ1-2,-,-,13,TGTGCCAGCAAGACAGGAGCTAACTATGGCTACACCTTC,CASKTGANYGYTF
TRBV5-4,TRBJ2-3,-,-,12,TGTGCCAGCAGCTCCTCGACAGATACGCAGTATTTT,CASSSSTDTQYF
TRBV5-4,TRBJ2-5,-,-,15,TGTGCCAGCAGCTTGGCCGGACAGCAGCAAGAGACCCAGTACTTC,CASSLAGQQQETQYF
TRBV18,TRBJ2-3,-,-,15,TGTGCCAGCTCACCCTGGACAGAGGGTTATTATACGCAGTATTTT,CASSPWTEGYYTQYF
TRBV21-1,TRBJ2-1,-,-,18,TGTGCCAGCAGCGACCCGACTAGCGGGAGGGCCCGATACAATGAGCAGTTCTTC,CASSDPTSGRARYNEQFF
TRBV19,TRBJ2-7,-,-,13,TGTGCCAGGATTGGAGGGCCTAAGTACGAGCAGTACTTC,CARIGGPKYEQYF
TRBV30,TRBJ2-3,-,-,14,TGTGCCTGGAGTGTACGGAGCGGCACAGATACGCAGTATTTT,CAWSVRSGTDTQYF
TRBV2,TRBJ1-1,-,-,13,TGTGCCAGCTCTGGGGACACTAACACTGAAGCTTTCTTT,CASSGDTNTEAFF
TRBV19,TRBJ2-2,TRBD1,few,16,TGTGCCAGTACGGGGGGGACAGGGGGAAACACCGGGGAGCTGTTTTTT,CASTGGTGGNTGELFF
TRBV4-2,TRBJ1-1,-,few,15,TGTGCCAGCAGCCAAGATACAGGCGGCTCACTGGGGGCTTTCTTT,CASSQDTGGSLGAFF
TRBV9,TRBJ2-3,TRBD1,once,14,TGTGCCAGCAGTGATGGACAGGGGGCAGATACGCAGTATTTT,CASSDGQGADTQYF
TRBV5-6,TRBJ1-1,-,-,13,TGTGCCAGCAGATCTCAGGAGAACACTGAAGCTTTCTTT,CASRSQENTEAFF
TRBV7-2,TRBJ2-1,-,-,15,TGTGCCAGCAGCTTCCGTAAAGTAATCGGGAATGAGCAGTTCTTC,CASSFRKVIGNEQFF
TRBV7-9,TRBJ2-7,-,-,14,TGTGCCAGCAGCTTAGCGGGAGCGCTTTACGAGCAGTACTTC,CASSLAGALYEQYF
TRBV10-3,TRBJ1-4,-,few,13,TGTGCCATCAGTGGAACCGACAGGGAAAAACTGTTTTTT,CAISGTDREKLFF
TRBV28,TRBJ2-5,-,-,13,TGTGCCAGCAGTTTGGGAGCCTTAGGGACCCAGTACTTC,CASSLGALGTQYF
TRBV15,TRBJ2-3,-,-,12,TGTGCCACCAGCAGAGCGGCAGATACGCAGTATTTT,CATSRAADTQYF
TRBV2,TRBJ2-7,-,-,14,TGTGCCAGCAGTGAAGGAGGATATCCCTACGAGCAGTACTTC,CASSEGGYPYEQYF
TRBV7-3,TRBJ1-1,-,-,13,TGTGCCAGCAGCTTGGGGGCTCAGCGGGAAGCTTTCTTT,CASSLGAQREAFF
TRBV2,TRBJ1-1,TRBD1,-,13,TGTGCCAGCAGTGGCTGGGACAGGGGGGATGCTTTCTTT,CASSGWDRGDAFF
TRBV4-1,TRBJ2-3,-,-,15,TGCGCCAGCAGCCAAGGAAATACAGGCACAGATACGCAGTATTTT,CASSQGNTGTDTQYF
TRBV9,TRBJ1-1,-,-,13,TGTGCCAGCAGCGTAGGAGACGGGGGAAAGGCTTTCTTT,CASSVGDGGKAFF
TRBV29-1,TRBJ2-7,TRBD2,-,14,TGCAGCGCCAGCGTGGCGGGGGGCTCCTACGAGCAGTACTTC,CSASVAGGSYEQYF
TRBV6-5,TRBJ1-5,TRBD1,-,16,TGTGCCAGCAGTTCACAGGGGGCCGAAAAAAATCAGCCCCAGCATTTT,CASSSQGAEKNQPQHF
TRBV30,TRBJ1-2,-,-,13,TGTGCCTGGAGTGTGGTGACATCTACGGGCTACACCTTC,CAWSVVTSTGYTF
TRBV5-5,TRBJ1-4,-,few,17,TGTGCCAGCAGCCCCCTATTCCAACAGTCAACTAATGAAAAACTGTTTTTT,CASSPLFQQSTNEKLFF
TRBV11-3,TRBJ1-1,-,-,13,TGTGCCAGCAGCACGCAGGGGTCCACTGAAGCTTTCTTT,CASSTQGSTEAFF
TRBV7-9,TRBJ1-3,TRBD1,-,16,TGTGCCAGCAGCTTTCGGGACAGGGGGCCTGGAAACACCATATATTTT,CASSFRDRGPGNTIYF
TRBV2,TRBJ1-5,-,-,13,TGTGCCAGCTGCAGGGACTACAATCAGCCCCAGCATTTT,CASCRDYNQPQHF
TRBV19,TRBJ1-1,-,-,15,TGTGCCAGTAGTATAAGGGCCGAAGGGGACACTGAAGCTTTCTTT,CASSIRAEGDTEAFF
TRBV10-3,TRBJ2-1,TRBD2,-,15,TGTGCCATCACCCAGTTCGGGGGGGTGGGCAATGAGCAGTTCTTC,CAITQFGGVGNEQFF
TRBV7-3,TRBJ2-2,-,once,14,TGTGCCAGCAGTCTTGGGCAGATCACCGGGGAGCTGTTTTTT,CASSLGQITGELFF
TRBV30,TRBJ2-7,TRBD1,-,14,TGTGCCTGGAGTGTACTTGGGACAGGCGACGAGCAGTACTTC,CAWSVLGTGDEQYF
TRBV7-3,TRBJ1-5,TRBD1,-,14,TGTGCCAGCAGCTCCGACAGGGTGGGACAGCCCCAGCATTTT,CASSSDRVGQPQHF
TRBV27,TRBJ2-5,TRBD2,-,16,TGTGCCAGCAGCCTAATAGGGACTAGCGCGAAAGAGACCCAGTACTTC,CASSLIGTSAKETQYF
TRBV5-6,TRBJ2-7,-,-,12,TGTGCCAGCAGCTTGTATACCTACGAGCAGTACTTC,CASSLYTYEQYF
TRBV14,TRBJ2-1,TRBD2,-,21,TGTGCCAGCAGCCGTTTGTTAGCGGGAGCAAGATTGGGAATCTCCTACAATGAGCAGTTCTTC,CASSRLLAGARLGISYNEQFF
TRBV7-6,TRBJ1-1,-,-,13,TGTGCCAGCAGCTTGGACAGCAGAACTGAAGCTTTCTTT,CASSLDSRTEAFF
TRBV28,TRBJ2-7,TRBD1,few,15,TGTGCCAGCAGTCCCGGGACAGGGGGCCCCTACGAGCAGTACTTC,CASSPGTGGPYEQYF
TRBV6-5,TRBJ2-5,-,-,14,TGTGCCAGCAGTTACCCTGGGGCGAGGGAGACCCAGTACTTC,CASSYPGARETQYF
TRBV7-9,TRBJ2-1,TRBD2,-,17,TGTGCCAGCAGCTTAGGGGGACTAGCGGGAAACTACAATGAGCAGTTCTTC,CASSLGGLAGNYNEQFF
TRBV6-6,TRBJ1-2,-,-,14,TGTGCCAGCACCCTTCCAGGGGATTACTATGGCTACACCTTC,CASTLPGDYYGYTF
TRBV13,TRBJ2-5,-,-,15,TGTGCCAGCAGCCCCACCTCCCGGGGCCAAGAGACCCAGTACTTC,CASSPTSRGQETQYF
TRBV19,TRBJ2-5,-,-,11,TGTGCCAGTAGAACGGGGGAGACCCAGTACTTC,CASRTGETQYF